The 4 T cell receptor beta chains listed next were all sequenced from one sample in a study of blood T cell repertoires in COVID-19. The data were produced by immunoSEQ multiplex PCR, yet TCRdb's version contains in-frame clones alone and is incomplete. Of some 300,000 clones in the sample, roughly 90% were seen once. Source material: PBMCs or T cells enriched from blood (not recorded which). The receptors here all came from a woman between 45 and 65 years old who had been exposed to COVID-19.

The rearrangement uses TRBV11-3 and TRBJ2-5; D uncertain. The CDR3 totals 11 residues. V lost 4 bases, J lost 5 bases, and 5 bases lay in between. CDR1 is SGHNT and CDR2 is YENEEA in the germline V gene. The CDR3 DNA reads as TGTGCCAGCAGCTCCGGGGAGACCCAGTACTTC. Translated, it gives CASSSGETQYF. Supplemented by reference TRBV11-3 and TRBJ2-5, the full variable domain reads EAGVVQSPRYKIIEKKQPVAFWCNPISGHNTLYWYLQNLGQGPELLIRYENEEAVDDSQLPKDRFSAERLKGVDSTLKIQPAELGDSAVYLCASSSGETQYFGPGTRLLVL.

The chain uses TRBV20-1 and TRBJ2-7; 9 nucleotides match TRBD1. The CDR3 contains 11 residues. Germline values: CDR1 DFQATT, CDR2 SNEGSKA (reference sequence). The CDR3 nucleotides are TGCAGCGGACAGGGGAACTACGAGCAGTACTTC. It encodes CSGQGNYEQYF.

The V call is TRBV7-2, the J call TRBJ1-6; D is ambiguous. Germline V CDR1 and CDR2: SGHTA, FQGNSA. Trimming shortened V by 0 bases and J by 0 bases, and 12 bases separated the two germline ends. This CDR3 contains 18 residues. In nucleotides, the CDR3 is TGTGCCAGCAGCTTAGCCTTCAGCGGGAGCTCCTATAATTCACCCCTCCACTTT. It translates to CASSLAFSGSSYNSPLHF.

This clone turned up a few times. The CDR3 coding sequence is TGTGCCAGTAGTATCTGGACAGGGACAAGGGGCACAGATACGCAGTATTTT. This translates into CASSIWTGTRGTDTQYF. This chain joins TRBV19 and TRBJ2-3, with 8 bases lining up with TRBD1. Trimming removed 3 bases from V and 1 base from J; junction bases left unmatched: 9. This CDR3 contains 17 residues. Germline V lookup: CDR1 LNHDA, CDR2 SQIVND (reference sequence).